This TCR beta chain is from a study of T cell responses to AZD1222 COVID-19 vaccine (dated by TCRdb to the early 2020s). Looking at the study overall: TCR sequencing covered roughly 230 trial participants: 200 to 220 given two doses of AZD1222 and approximately 26 given two doses of MenACWY control vaccine. Trial participants were enrolled into age subgroups of 18-55, 56-69 and 70-plus years, which contained 148, 28 and 57 TCR-sequenced participants, respectively.

Overall results and qualifications from the work: No day 14 peak-response samples were available, so repertoires were characterized only after the peak T cell response. Reportedly, almost half of the unique spike-specific TCRs recognized epitopes lying outside the regions that are mutated in the B.1.351 and B.1.1.7 variants. Spike-specific TCR breadth and depth rose significantly after two AZD1222 doses compared with day 0 and with MenACWY recipients. The vaccine-associated CD4 TCRs covered the entire spike protein, and the dominant responses fell in regions 160-218 and 743-854. The 56-69-year group was small, and its depth increase did not reach significance, likely because of low power. Most participants were white British and females outnumbered males, and the authors suggested that clonal diversity may have been underestimated. Only five to seven AZD1222 recipients were SARS-CoV-2 seropositive at baseline, limiting conclusions about previously exposed vaccinees.

Details on this clone: What this receptor recognizes is not known. The input lacks base qualities; no much larger clone sits a single base away.

Taken from the germline V gene (reference sequence), the CDR1 and CDR2 loops are SEHNR and FQNEAQ. The CDR3, cysteine through phenylalanine, is 17 amino acids long. Here the CDR3 DNA is all that survives: 51 bases in frame from base 1. Trimming removed 5 bases from V and 1 base from J, leaving 21 bases between the germline ends. The CDR3 regions of human TCRbeta chains were analyzed by immunosequencing. Per the original workflow: TCRs in the repertoires were matched against a reference library of SARS-CoV-2-specific TCRs that had been generated with the MIRA antigen-specificity platform. Breadth was defined as the fraction of unique TCRs that were SARS-CoV-2-associated. Depth was defined as the fraction of total T cells that were SARS-CoV-2-associated. Using the MIRA data, every spike-specific TCR was mapped to the spike region that the TCR reacted to and assigned to either a CD4 or a CD8 class. Log10-transformed breadth and depth values were compared by one-way ANOVA with Sidak's multiple comparisons tests. TCRdb obtained this table from immuneACCESS and retained in-frame rearrangements with V and J assigned. These tables miss some clones; where compared with another copy, unresolved V genes account for less than half of the shortfall, and the remainder is unexplained. V and J calls and clone size are given by that table; D and trimming were obtained from the DNA. The sample includes 150,000 to 200,000 clones, with under 95% observed a single time. Together, the top ten hold 1.3% of the sample.

The time point label corresponds to: about 28 days (+/-7) after the second vaccine dose. Because spike-specific TCR depth and breadth did not differ between the two schedules, AZD1222 recipients who got a second dose at roughly 4 weeks were pooled with those who got a second dose at roughly 12 weeks. Samples from vaccinated people were obtained from the UK trials COV001 and COV002, which included a single-blind randomized controlled phase 2/3 trial of AZD1222 (ChAdOx1 nCoV-19) in healthy adults. For TCRbeta chain sequencing, PBMC samples were collected from trial participants at day 0 and at day 28 after the second dose.

The chain links TRBV7-9 with TRBJ2-7; TRBD1 might be the D gene, on 6 matching bases. Sequencing was performed on peripheral blood, taken 28 days after the second AZD1222 dose. The TCR sequence derives from an adult who received the AZD1222 COVID-19 vaccine. At the DNA level, the sequence is TGTGCCAGCAGCGTACGGACAGCATTGTCGCCTTCCTACGAGCAGTACTTC. This yields the protein CASSVRTALSPSYEQYF.